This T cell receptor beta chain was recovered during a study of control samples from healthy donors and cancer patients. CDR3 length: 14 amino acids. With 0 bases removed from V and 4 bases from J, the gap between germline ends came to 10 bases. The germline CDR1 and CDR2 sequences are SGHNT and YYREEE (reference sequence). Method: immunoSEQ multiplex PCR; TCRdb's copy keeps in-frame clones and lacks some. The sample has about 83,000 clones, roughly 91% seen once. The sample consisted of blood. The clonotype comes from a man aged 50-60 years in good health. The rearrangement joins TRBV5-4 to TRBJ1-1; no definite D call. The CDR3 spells CASSLDTGVTEAFF. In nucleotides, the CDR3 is TGTGCCAGCAGCTTGGACACCGGGGTCACTGAAGCTTTCTTT.